Included here is one T cell receptor beta chain sequence, with context. Its antigen is undetermined. This entry comes from a study of cytomegalovirus exposure and HLA in healthy donors. The CDR3 is made up of 13 amino acids. CDR1 and CDR2 from the germline V gene are GTSNPN and SVGIG (reference sequence). V shed 3 bases, J shed 5 bases, and the junction held 6 bases outside the gene matches. Notes on the study in general: Common viral pathogens seemed, in a later analysis, to connect with several of the most significant clusters. Presence/absence analyses supposed approximately even sequencing depth among donors.

Primers for the PCR totalled 60 Vbeta and 13 Jbeta. Some clones are missing from TCRdb's copy, which holds only in-frame ones; the method was immunoSEQ multiplex PCR. The data show around 200,000 clones, about 88% seen once. Sequencing input: PBMCs. This TCR derives from a woman between 25 and 40 years old in good health and CMV-seronegative. The chain uses TRBV30 and TRBJ2-7; TRBD2 aligns across 8 bases. The CDR3 sequence is CAWRSAGAHEQYF. CDR3 nucleotides: TGTGCCTGGAGGTCAGCGGGGGCTCACGAGCAGTACTTC.